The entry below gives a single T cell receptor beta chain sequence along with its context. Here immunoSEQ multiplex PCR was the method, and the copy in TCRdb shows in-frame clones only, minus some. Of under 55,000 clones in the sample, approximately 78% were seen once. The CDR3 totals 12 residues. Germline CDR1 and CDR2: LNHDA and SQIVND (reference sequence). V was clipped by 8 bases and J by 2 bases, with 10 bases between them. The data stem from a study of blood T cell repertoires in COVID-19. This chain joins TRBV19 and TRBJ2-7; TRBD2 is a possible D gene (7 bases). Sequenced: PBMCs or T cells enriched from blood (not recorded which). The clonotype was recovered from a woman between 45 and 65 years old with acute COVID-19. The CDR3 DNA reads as TGTGCCAGTGGGAGGGGGGCCTACGAGCAGTACTTC. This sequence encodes CASGRGAYEQYF.